This T cell receptor beta chain was sequenced during a study of OX40 agonist ivuxolimab in advanced cancers. Across the whole study: The study gave patients intravenous ivuxolimab at 0.01 to 10 mg/kg every 2 weeks. Study-level findings and limits: Partly responding patients at 0.1-3.0 mg/kg showed some of the smallest clonal expansion.

Germline V gene data show CDR1 as MNHNS and CDR2 as SASEGT. The ends were cut back, 1 base at V and 5 bases at J, with 15 bases in the middle. The CDR3 extends over 17 amino acids. Notes on this clone: Its antigen is undetermined.

Profiled with immunoSEQ multiplex PCR; TCRdb holds only in-frame clones, not every one. This table has about 73,000 clones, roughly nine tenths appearing once. This sample comprised CD4+ or CD8+ T cells sorted from blood, obtained in a trial of the OX40 agonist ivuxolimab. This rearrangement joins TRBV6-1 to TRBJ1-6; D call uncertain. The clonotype was recovered from an adult with an advanced solid tumor such as melanoma, head and neck, liver or kidney cancer. The CDR3: CASSEENVPPHNSPLHF. The CDR3 region has the DNA TGTGCCAGCAGTGAAGAAAACGTCCCCCCACATAATTCACCCCTCCACTTT.